Below, 22 T cell receptor beta chains from the same sample are listed, as sequenced in a study of OX40 agonist ivuxolimab in advanced cancers. Libraries were constructed by the immunoSEQ multiplex PCR assay. Held by TCRdb, this immuneACCESS table contains in-frame sequences only and omits some clones. Under half of the omission traces to an unresolved V gene where checked; the cause of the rest is unknown. The sample has around 62,000 clones on record, 70% to 85% of them singletons. Jointly, the top ten make up roughly 2.6% of the sample. This material consisted of CD4+ or CD8+ T cells sorted from blood, taken in a trial of the OX40 agonist ivuxolimab. These receptors were collected from an adult with an advanced solid tumor such as melanoma, head and neck, liver or kidney cancer.

This clone was detected only a few times. The chain joins TRBV6-1 to TRBJ2-7, with D perhaps TRBD1 (5 bases). The V gene's germline CDR1 is MNHNS and CDR2 SASEGT. This CDR3 comprises 14 residues. Trimming cost V 2 bases and J 2 bases, with 10 bases left between them. The CDR3 protein is CASSERGLTYEQYF. The CDR3 nucleotides read TGTGCCAGCAGTGAAAGGGGCCTTACCTACGAGCAGTACTTC.

The rearrangement links TRBV18 to TRBJ1-4; D might be TRBD1 (6 bases). The germline V and J ends were trimmed by 6 bases and 3 bases, with 14 bases remaining between them. Germline-derived CDR1 and CDR2 are KGHSH and LQKENI. There are 15 residues in the CDR3. The CDR3 DNA reads as TGTGCCAGCTCGCCAGACAGGACATCTAATGAAAAACTGTTTTTT. It is translated as CASSPDRTSNEKLFF.

A note on this clone: Other DNA sequences in this specimen translate into the identical CDR3. As DNA, the CDR3 is TGTGCCAGCAGCTTAGGTACAGGGGTTACCGGGGAGCTGTTTTTT. As protein: CASSLGTGVTGELFF. This chain links TRBV7-6 with TRBJ2-2; TRBD1 matches 7 bases. The CDR3 length is 15 residues. In germline, CDR1 is SGHVS, CDR2 FNYEAQ. The trim removed 1 base at V and 5 bases at J, leaving 4 bases unmatched.

This clone was observed a single time. The V call is TRBV6-1, the J call TRBJ1-1; TRBD1 aligns across 7 bases. The CDR3 totals 13 residues. Germline trimming cut 4 bases from V and 4 bases from J; bases unmatched to any gene: 3. Germline-derived CDR1 and CDR2 are MNHNS and SASEGT. The CDR3 loop is CASSGGTVTEAFF. As DNA, the CDR3 is TGTGCCAGCAGTGGGGGGACAGTCACTGAAGCTTTCTTT.

This clone was seen a single time. The V and J genes are TRBV15 and TRBJ1-3; D uncertain. Between the trimmed V and J ends, which lost 3 bases and 3 bases, there was a span of 9 bases. CDR1 is LNHNV and CDR2 is YYDKDF in the germline V gene (reference sequence). The CDR3 extends over 14 amino acids. The DNA of the CDR3 is TGTGCCACCAGCAGGGAGGTTTTTGGAAACACCATATATTTT. Translation: CATSREVFGNTIYF.

This sequence joins TRBV27 and TRBJ2-6; TRBD2 might be the D (6 bases). The CDR3 loop spans 21 amino acids. The germline V and J ends were trimmed by 2 bases and 0 bases, with 23 bases remaining between them. In germline, CDR1 is MNHEY, CDR2 SMNVEV (reference sequence). CDR3 sequence (DNA): TGTGCCAGCAGTTTAAGAGGGTCCGGGACTCACACCAACTCTGGGGCCAACGTCCTGACTTTC. Protein: CASSLRGSGTHTNSGANVLTF.

This chain links TRBV5-5 with TRBJ1-5; D is perhaps TRBD1 (6 bases). CDR1 SGHKS and CDR2 YYEKEE come from the germline V gene (reference sequence). This CDR3 spans 14 amino acids. V lost 0 bases and J lost 5, with 9 bases in between. The CDR3 coding sequence is TGTGCCAGCAGCTTGGAGGGGGGGCATCAGCCCCAGCATTTT. It translates to CASSLEGGHQPQHF.

The chain employs TRBV4-3 and TRBJ2-2; D unclear. Trimming removed 0 bases from V and 1 base from J, with 12 bases in between. Germline loops: CDR1 LGHNA, CDR2 YSLEER. The CDR3 is 17 amino acids. The CDR3 region is CASSQDRGALNTGELFF. CDR3 DNA sequence: TGCGCCAGCAGCCAAGATCGAGGAGCTCTGAACACCGGGGAGCTGTTTTTT.

This clone was detected only a few times. The chain uses TRBV2 and TRBJ2-7, with D perhaps matching TRBD1 or TRBD2 (5 bases each). Trimming stripped 8 bases from V and 3 bases from J, with 17 bases between. Per germline, CDR1 SNHLY and CDR2 FYNNEI. CDR3 length: 14 residues. The CDR3 here is CASGRDGPLYEQYF. CDR3 nucleotide sequence: TGTGCCAGCGGACGGGACGGCCCTCTCTACGAGCAGTACTTC.

The V call is TRBV6-5, the J call TRBJ2-7, with TRBD2 identical over 8 bases. The length of the CDR3 is 13 residues. CDR1 and CDR2 (germline): MNHEY, SVGAGI. V was clipped by 7 bases and J by 0 bases; unmatched bases: 2. CDR3 residues: CASTRGGSYEQYF. The CDR3 coding sequence is TGTGCCAGCACCCGGGGGGGCTCCTACGAGCAGTACTTC.

The rearrangement joins TRBV9 to TRBJ2-7, with a weak D call TRBD1 (5 bases). This CDR3 comprises 13 residues. CDR1 and CDR2 (germline): SGDLS, YYNGEE. The ends were cut back, 3 bases at V and 6 bases at J, with 13 bases in the middle. The DNA for the CDR3 is TGTGCCAGCAGCGAGGGGTGGGGATTCGAGCAGTACTTC. This sequence encodes CASSEGWGFEQYF.

The V and J genes are TRBV7-2 and TRBJ2-5; 8 bases map to TRBD1. Germline V CDR1 and CDR2: SGHTA, FQGNSA. V was clipped by 5 bases and J by 5 bases; unmatched bases: 7. The CDR3 runs to 14 residues. The CDR3 loop reads CASSPTGAIETQYF. In DNA form, the CDR3 reads TGTGCCAGCAGCCCGACAGGGGCGATCGAGACCCAGTACTTC. Based on the CDR3 plus reference TRBV7-2 and TRBJ2-5, the full variable domain is GAGVSQSPSNKVTEKGKDVELRCDPISGHTALYWYRQSLGQGLEFLIYFQGNSAPDKSGLPSDRFSAERTGGSVSTLTIQRTQQEDSAVYLCASSPTGAIETQYFGPGTRLLVL.

This chain uses TRBV6-5 with TRBJ1-1, with no clear D. V dropped 6 bases and J dropped 3 bases, with 11 bases sitting between them. This CDR3 has 13 residues. In germline, CDR1 is MNHEY, CDR2 SVGAGI. The CDR3 spells CASRQSGDTEAFF. The CDR3 nucleotides are TGTGCCAGCAGGCAATCCGGCGACACTGAAGCTTTCTTT.

This clone was seen only a few times. This rearrangement joins TRBV13 to TRBJ2-1; TRBD1 aligns across 7 bases. Trimming at V came to 5 bases and at J to 4 bases, leaving 5 bases not matched to a gene. The CDR3 is 14 amino acids. CDR1 is PRHDT and CDR2 is FYEKMQ in the germline V gene (reference sequence). The CDR3 nucleotides are TGTGCCAGCAGCCCTCCGGGACAGTACAATGAGCAGTTCTTC. Its protein is CASSPPGQYNEQFF.

In regard to this clone: A read error is likely, as this CDR3 ends without the conserved phenylalanine or tryptophan. The rearrangement links TRBV6-5 to TRBJ1-1; D is undetermined. Germline CDR1 is MNHEY and CDR2 is SVGAGI. V lost 5 bases and J lost 4, with 11 bases in between. CDR3 length: 13 residues. Here the CDR3 DNA reads TGTGCCAGCAGTCCCCCCCAGCGCACTGAAGCTTTCCTT. It translates to CASSPPQRTEAFL.

In its sample, this clone was seen once. The gene calls are TRBV5-1 and TRBJ2-5, with a tentative D call TRBD1 (6 bases). With 4 bases removed from V and 7 bases from J, the gap between germline ends came to 14 bases. Germline CDR1 and CDR2: SGHRS and YFSETQ. The CDR3 has 13 amino acids. This CDR3 is CASSLQGVGTQYF. The CDR3 DNA reads as TGCGCCAGCAGCCTACAGGGCGTTGGGACCCAGTACTTC.

This chain links TRBV27 with TRBJ2-1; D might be TRBD1 or TRBD2, each matching 5 bases. V lost 3 bases and J lost 15, with 9 bases in between. This CDR3 spans 10 amino acids. The germline V gene encodes CDR1 MNHEY and CDR2 SMNVEV (reference sequence). CDR3 residues: CASSLGRRFF. The CDR3 DNA follows: TGTGCCAGCAGTTTGGGACGGCGGTTCTTC.

This chain joins TRBV5-1 and TRBJ2-3, with TRBD2 identical over 13 bases. The CDR3 sequence is 20 residues long. CDR1 and CDR2 from the germline V gene are SGHRS and YFSETQ. V shed 4 bases and J 2 bases; nucleotides not matched to a gene: 16. CDR3 loop: CASSPRLAGGLNSFTDTQYF. For the CDR3, the DNA is TGCGCCAGCAGCCCAAGACTAGCGGGGGGCCTCAATTCATTCACAGATACGCAGTATTTT.

The chain joins TRBV27 to TRBJ1-5; 12 bases align to TRBD1. This CDR3 has 16 residues. CDR1 and CDR2 (germline): MNHEY, SMNVEV (reference sequence). V shed 5 bases and J 7 bases; nucleotides not matched to a gene: 9. CDR3 bases: TGTGCCAGCAGTCCGTACGGGACAGGGGGCGGGCAGCCCCAGCATTTT. The encoded protein is CASSPYGTGGGQPQHF.

Only a few counts were recorded for this clone. The chain carries TRBV7-2 and TRBJ2-5, with TRBD2 matching over 13 bases. Germline values: CDR1 SGHTA, CDR2 FQGNSA. The CDR3 loop spans 16 amino acids. The V segment lost 5 bases and the J segment 5 bases; nucleotides outside the gene matches: 8. CDR3 in DNA: TGTGCCAGCAGCCCCCAGGGACTAGCGGGGAGGGAGACCCAGTACTTC. This sequence encodes CASSPQGLAGRETQYF. Based on the CDR3 plus reference TRBV7-2 and TRBJ2-5, the full variable domain is GAGVSQSPSNKVTEKGKDVELRCDPISGHTALYWYRQSLGQGLEFLIYFQGNSAPDKSGLPSDRFSAERTGGSVSTLTIQRTQQEDSAVYLCASSPQGLAGRETQYFGPGTRLLVL.

This chain uses TRBV6-6 with TRBJ2-3; no reliable D call. Germline values: CDR1 MNHNY, CDR2 SVGAGI (reference sequence). The length of the CDR3 is 16 residues. V lost 10 bases and J 0 bases, leaving 20 bases between the germline ends. The CDR3 coding sequence is TGTGCCACCAAAAGCCCTCCTACTGATAGCACAGATACGCAGTATTTT. The encoded protein is CATKSPPTDSTDTQYF.

The chain carries TRBV4-3 and TRBJ2-7; possibly TRBD2 for D (5 bases). Germline V gene sequence: CDR1 LGHNA, CDR2 YSLEER. This CDR3 has 13 residues. V lost 1 base and J lost 5, with 9 bases in between. The DNA of the CDR3 is TGCGCCAGCAGCCAAGGTCGGCGGGACGAGCAGTACTTC. Translating it yields CASSQGRRDEQYF.